This is a list of T cell receptor beta chains from one sample in a study of Tregs in tolerant kidney transplant recipients. Their antigens are not known. Method: immunoSEQ multiplex PCR; TCRdb's copy keeps in-frame clones and lacks some. Altogether approximately 44,000 clones are present, about 95% being singletons, with the ten largest covering around 0.38%. The material sequenced was Tregs from blood cultured with allogeneic cells. The receptors originated from a human donor in good health. CDR3s include the opening cysteine and the closing phenylalanine or tryptophan. D genes are given only for firm matches. Some rows mark clone size as missing; the rest say once, few, many or name a class of expanded clone.

v_gene: TRBV25-1
d_gene: -
j_gene: TRBJ2-5
abundance: -
CDR3aa: CASSEDGGVKETRYF
CDR3nt: TGTGCCAGCAGTGAAGACGGCGGGGTTAAAGAGACCCGGTACTTC

v_gene: TRBV29-1
d_gene: -
j_gene: TRBJ2-2
abundance: once
CDR3aa: CSVASTNTGELFF
CDR3nt: TGCAGCGTTGCGTCAACGAACACCGGGGAGCTGTTTTTT

v_gene: TRBV5-1
d_gene: -
j_gene: TRBJ1-1
abundance: once
CDR3aa: CASRGQPNTEAFF
CDR3nt: TGCGCCAGCAGAGGACAGCCTAACACTGAAGCTTTCTTT

v_gene: TRBV11-1
d_gene: -
j_gene: TRBJ1-1
abundance: -
CDR3aa: CASSPRAWNTEAFF
CDR3nt: TGTGCCAGCAGCCCCCGGGCCTGGAACACTGAAGCTTTCTTT

v_gene: TRBV2
d_gene: -
j_gene: TRBJ1-2
abundance: -
CDR3aa: CASRTGSYGGYTF
CDR3nt: TGTGCCAGCAGGACCGGGAGTTATGGGGGCTACACCTTC

v_gene: TRBV6-6
d_gene: TRBD1
j_gene: TRBJ1-1
abundance: -
CDR3aa: CASRRQGFNTEAFF
CDR3nt: TGTGCCAGCAGGCGACAGGGTTTTAACACTGAAGCTTTCTTT

v_gene: TRBV7-3
d_gene: -
j_gene: TRBJ1-5
abundance: -
CDR3aa: CASTPPRGVGNQPQHF
CDR3nt: TGTGCCAGCACCCCACCGCGGGGGGTTGGCAATCAGCCCCAGCATTTT

v_gene: TRBV23-1
d_gene: -
j_gene: TRBJ2-7
abundance: -
CDR3aa: CASSPGLFYEQYF
CDR3nt: TGCGCCAGCAGTCCCGGACTGTTTTACGAGCAGTACTTC

v_gene: TRBV6-6
d_gene: -
j_gene: TRBJ1-2
abundance: -
CDR3aa: CASSIQNPGNYGYTF
CDR3nt: TGTGCCAGCAGTATCCAGAATCCAGGGAACTATGGCTACACCTTC

v_gene: TRBV18
d_gene: -
j_gene: TRBJ2-1
abundance: -
CDR3aa: CASSPPRSINNEQFF
CDR3nt: TGTGCCAGCTCACCTCCCAGGTCGATAAACAATGAGCAGTTCTTC

v_gene: TRBV6-1
d_gene: -
j_gene: TRBJ1-5
abundance: -
CDR3aa: CASSEGQGLRNQPQHF
CDR3nt: TGTGCCAGCAGTGAAGGGCAGGGACTCCGGAATCAGCCCCAGCATTTT

v_gene: TRBV7-2
d_gene: TRBD1
j_gene: TRBJ2-7
abundance: -
CDR3aa: CASSPRTGAYEQYF
CDR3nt: TGTGCCAGCAGCCCTCGGACAGGAGCCTACGAGCAGTACTTC

v_gene: TRBV18
d_gene: -
j_gene: TRBJ1-4
abundance: -
CDR3aa: CASSPDRNNEKLFF
CDR3nt: TGTGCCAGCTCACCCGACAGGAATAATGAAAAACTGTTTTTT

v_gene: TRBV5-1
d_gene: TRBD2
j_gene: TRBJ2-5
abundance: -
CDR3aa: CASSLGLLAGGHQETQYF
CDR3nt: TGCGCCAGCAGCTTGGGCCTACTAGCGGGGGGACATCAAGAGACCCAGTACTTC

v_gene: TRBV18
d_gene: TRBD1
j_gene: TRBJ2-5
abundance: -
CDR3aa: CASSRQGASETQYF
CDR3nt: TGTGCCAGCTCGCGTCAGGGGGCGTCAGAGACCCAGTACTTC

v_gene: TRBV27
d_gene: -
j_gene: TRBJ1-2
abundance: -
CDR3aa: CASSLLGRFNYGYTF
CDR3nt: TGTGCCAGCAGTTTATTGGGCCGATTTAACTATGGCTACACCTTC

v_gene: TRBV10-1
d_gene: -
j_gene: TRBJ2-1
abundance: once
CDR3aa: CASSEGLGAYNEQFF
CDR3nt: TGCGCCAGCAGTGAGGGACTTGGAGCCTACAATGAGCAGTTCTTC

v_gene: TRBV6-5
d_gene: -
j_gene: TRBJ1-5
abundance: -
CDR3aa: CASSYYGGQPQHF
CDR3nt: TGTGCCAGCAGTTACTATGGCGGTCAGCCCCAGCATTTT

v_gene: TRBV9
d_gene: -
j_gene: TRBJ2-5
abundance: -
CDR3aa: CASSVAPSRAETQYF
CDR3nt: TGTGCCAGCAGCGTAGCCCCTAGTCGGGCAGAGACCCAGTACTTC

v_gene: TRBV11-2
d_gene: TRBD1
j_gene: TRBJ1-4
abundance: few
CDR3aa: CASSPRTGGEKLFF
CDR3nt: TGTGCCAGCAGCCCCCGGACAGGGGGGGAAAAACTGTTTTTT

v_gene: TRBV10-2
d_gene: TRBD2
j_gene: TRBJ2-1
abundance: -
CDR3aa: CASSWTSRDEQFF
CDR3nt: TGCGCCAGCAGTTGGACTAGCAGGGATGAGCAGTTCTTC

v_gene: TRBV7-2
d_gene: TRBD1
j_gene: TRBJ1-5
abundance: -
CDR3aa: CASSAGRDRGNQPQHF
CDR3nt: TGTGCCAGCAGCGCGGGCCGGGACAGGGGAAATCAGCCCCAGCATTTT

v_gene: TRBV7-9
d_gene: -
j_gene: TRBJ1-4
abundance: once
CDR3aa: CASSLTQIEKLFF
CDR3nt: TGTGCCAGCAGCTTAACCCAGATTGAAAAACTGTTTTTT

v_gene: TRBV7-3
d_gene: -
j_gene: TRBJ2-5
abundance: -
CDR3aa: CASSLSPGQETQYF
CDR3nt: TGTGCCAGCAGCTTATCGCCAGGGCAAGAGACCCAGTACTTC

v_gene: TRBV19
d_gene: TRBD2
j_gene: TRBJ2-3
abundance: -
CDR3aa: CASTIYPPSGSQYF
CDR3nt: TGTGCCAGTACCATCTACCCACCTAGCGGCTCGCAGTATTTT

v_gene: TRBV19
d_gene: TRBD1
j_gene: TRBJ2-7
abundance: -
CDR3aa: CASTPRTGASYEQYF
CDR3nt: TGTGCCAGTACCCCGAGGACAGGGGCATCCTACGAGCAGTACTTC

v_gene: TRBV15
d_gene: -
j_gene: TRBJ1-2
abundance: -
CDR3aa: CATSRRGFGYTF
CDR3nt: TGTGCCACCAGCCGCCGAGGTTTTGGCTACACCTTC

v_gene: TRBV5-1
d_gene: -
j_gene: TRBJ1-4
abundance: -
CDR3aa: CASSLVAGAEKLFF
CDR3nt: TGCGCCAGCAGCTTGGTGGCAGGGGCCGAAAAACTGTTTTTT

v_gene: TRBV6-1
d_gene: TRBD1
j_gene: TRBJ1-2
abundance: -
CDR3aa: CASSWDRDYGYTF
CDR3nt: TGTGCCAGCAGTTGGGACAGGGATTACGGCTACACCTTC

v_gene: TRBV5-1
d_gene: -
j_gene: TRBJ2-5
abundance: -
CDR3aa: CASSGTQETQYF
CDR3nt: TGCGCCAGCAGTGGGACTCAAGAGACCCAGTACTTC

v_gene: TRBV19
d_gene: TRBD1
j_gene: TRBJ2-1
abundance: once
CDR3aa: CASSIVGQGSYNEQFF
CDR3nt: TGTGCCAGTAGTATAGTGGGACAGGGTTCCTACAATGAGCAGTTCTTC

v_gene: TRBV29-1
d_gene: TRBD1
j_gene: TRBJ1-2
abundance: -
CDR3aa: CSVARGNGYTF
CDR3nt: TGCAGCGTTGCCAGGGGGAATGGCTACACCTTC

v_gene: TRBV5-1
d_gene: -
j_gene: TRBJ1-1
abundance: -
CDR3aa: CASSFAGLNTEAFF
CDR3nt: TGCGCCAGCAGCTTTGCGGGATTGAACACTGAAGCTTTCTTT

v_gene: TRBV9
d_gene: -
j_gene: TRBJ1-3
abundance: -
CDR3aa: CASSPRTDPGNTIYF
CDR3nt: TGTGCCAGCAGCCCCCGGACGGATCCTGGAAACACCATATATTTT

v_gene: TRBV5-4
d_gene: -
j_gene: TRBJ2-1
abundance: -
CDR3aa: CASSSDLGLHPQQFF
CDR3nt: TGTGCCAGCAGCTCCGACCTCGGGCTTCACCCACAGCAGTTCTTC

v_gene: TRBV20-1
d_gene: -
j_gene: TRBJ2-3
abundance: once
CDR3aa: CSAYLPHTQYF
CDR3nt: TGCAGTGCTTACCTTCCACATACGCAGTATTTT

v_gene: TRBV6-5
d_gene: -
j_gene: TRBJ2-4
abundance: -
CDR3aa: CASKPWGEAKNIQYF
CDR3nt: TGTGCCAGCAAACCGTGGGGGGAAGCCAAAAACATTCAGTACTTC

v_gene: TRBV30
d_gene: -
j_gene: TRBJ1-2
abundance: -
CDR3aa: CAWSVQNYGYTF
CDR3nt: TGTGCCTGGAGTGTGCAGAACTATGGCTACACCTTC

v_gene: TRBV10-1
d_gene: TRBD2
j_gene: TRBJ2-3
abundance: -
CDR3aa: CASSDLREGGTDTQYF
CDR3nt: TGCGCCAGCAGTGATCTCAGGGAGGGAGGCACAGATACGCAGTATTTT

v_gene: TRBV10-2
d_gene: -
j_gene: TRBJ2-7
abundance: -
CDR3aa: CASSVYSYEQYF
CDR3nt: TGCGCCAGCAGTGTCTATTCCTACGAGCAGTACTTC

v_gene: TRBV9
d_gene: -
j_gene: TRBJ2-7
abundance: -
CDR3aa: CASSVVVPFYEQYF
CDR3nt: TGTGCCAGCAGCGTAGTGGTTCCCTTCTACGAGCAGTACTTC

v_gene: TRBV18
d_gene: -
j_gene: TRBJ1-1
abundance: -
CDR3aa: CASSYQQGINTEAFF
CDR3nt: TGTGCCAGCTCATATCAGCAGGGGATTAACACTGAAGCTTTCTTT

v_gene: TRBV13
d_gene: TRBD1
j_gene: TRBJ1-2
abundance: once
CDR3aa: CASSLGGTANYGYTF
CDR3nt: TGTGCCAGCAGCTTAGGCGGGACAGCTAACTATGGCTACACCTTC